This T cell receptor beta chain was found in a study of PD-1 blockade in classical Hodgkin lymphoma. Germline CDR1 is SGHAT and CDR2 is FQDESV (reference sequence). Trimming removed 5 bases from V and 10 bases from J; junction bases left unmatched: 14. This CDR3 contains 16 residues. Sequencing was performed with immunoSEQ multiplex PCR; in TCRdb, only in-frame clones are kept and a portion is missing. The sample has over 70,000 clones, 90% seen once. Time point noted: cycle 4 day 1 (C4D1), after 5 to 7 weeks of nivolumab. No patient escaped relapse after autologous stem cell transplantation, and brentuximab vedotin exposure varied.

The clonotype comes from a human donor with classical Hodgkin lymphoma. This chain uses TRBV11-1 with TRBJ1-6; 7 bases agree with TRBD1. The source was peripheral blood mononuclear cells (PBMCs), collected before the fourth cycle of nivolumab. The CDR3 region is CASSRVGDRVFSPLHF. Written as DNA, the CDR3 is TGTGCCAGCAGCCGAGTTGGAGACAGGGTTTTCTCACCCCTCCACTTT.